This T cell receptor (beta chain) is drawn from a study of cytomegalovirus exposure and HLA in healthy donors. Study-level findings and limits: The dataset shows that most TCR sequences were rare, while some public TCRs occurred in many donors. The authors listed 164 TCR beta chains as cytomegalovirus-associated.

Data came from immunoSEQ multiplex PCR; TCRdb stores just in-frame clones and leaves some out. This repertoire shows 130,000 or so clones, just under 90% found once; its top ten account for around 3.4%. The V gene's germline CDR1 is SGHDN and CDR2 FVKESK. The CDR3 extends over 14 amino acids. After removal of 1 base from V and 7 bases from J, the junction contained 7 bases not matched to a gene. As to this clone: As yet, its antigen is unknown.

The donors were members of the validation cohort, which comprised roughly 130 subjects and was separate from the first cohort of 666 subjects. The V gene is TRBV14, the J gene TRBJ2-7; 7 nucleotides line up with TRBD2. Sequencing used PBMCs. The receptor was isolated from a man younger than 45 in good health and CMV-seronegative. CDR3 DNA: TGTGCCAGCAGCCAAGTCCAGCGGGGTAGGGAGCAGTACTTC. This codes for CASSQVQRGREQYF.